These T cell receptor beta chains were read from a single sample in a study of shared clonotypes between healthy human individuals. Repertoires were generated with immunoSEQ multiplex PCR, while TCRdb's copy carries only in-frame clones and drops some. This sample has roughly 1,100,000 clones; under 80% occur once, and the top ten carry about 1.5%. Sequences were obtained from memory CD4+ T cells sorted from blood. The receptors derive from a young man in good health. Each CDR3 is given with its conserved first and last residue. The D gene is left open where the match is weak.

j_gene: TRBJ1-1
v_gene: TRBV27
d_gene: TRBD1
CDR3aa: CASSRQGAGTEAFF
CDR3nt: TGTGCCAGCAGTCGACAGGGGGCAGGCACTGAAGCTTTCTTT

j_gene: TRBJ1-2
v_gene: TRBV9
d_gene: .
CDR3aa: CASRQDSASYTF
CDR3nt: TGTGCCAGCAGGCAAGATTCGGCTAGCTACACCTTC

j_gene: TRBJ1-2
v_gene: TRBV5-1
d_gene: .
CDR3aa: CASSLALGGGYGYTF
CDR3nt: TGCGCCAGCAGCTTGGCATTGGGGGGTGGCTATGGCTACACCTTC

j_gene: TRBJ1-2
v_gene: TRBV19
d_gene: .
CDR3aa: CASKIQGTNYGYTF
CDR3nt: TGTGCCAGTAAAATTCAGGGTACTAACTATGGCTACACCTTC

j_gene: TRBJ1-4
v_gene: TRBV30
d_gene: .
CDR3aa: CAWSVQGNEKLFF
CDR3nt: TGTGCCTGGAGTGTACAGGGTAATGAAAAACTGTTTTTT

j_gene: TRBJ1-2
v_gene: TRBV6-5
d_gene: TRBD1
CDR3aa: CASSSPLDRGFYGYTF
CDR3nt: TGTGCCAGCAGTTCCCCCCTCGACAGGGGATTCTATGGCTACACCTTC

j_gene: TRBJ1-2
v_gene: TRBV10-3
d_gene: .
CDR3aa: CAISESNQGYYTF
CDR3nt: TGTGCCATCAGTGAGTCGAATCAGGGGTACTACACCTTC

j_gene: TRBJ2-5
v_gene: TRBV5-6
d_gene: TRBD2
CDR3aa: CASSLEAGGIGETQYF
CDR3nt: TGTGCCAGCAGCTTGGAAGCGGGGGGAATCGGCGAGACCCAGTACTTC

j_gene: TRBJ2-3
v_gene: TRBV7-7
d_gene: .
CDR3aa: CASSLSGADTQYF
CDR3nt: TGTGCTAGCAGCTTAAGTGGGGCAGATACGCAGTATTTT

j_gene: TRBJ2-2
v_gene: TRBV9
d_gene: .
CDR3aa: CASSVGPGDTGELFF
CDR3nt: TGTGCCAGCAGCGTAGGGCCTGGGGACACCGGGGAGCTGTTTTTT

j_gene: TRBJ2-7
v_gene: TRBV11-2
d_gene: .
CDR3aa: CASSLVEQALYEQYF
CDR3nt: TGTGCCAGCAGCTTAGTGGAACAGGCCCTCTACGAGCAGTACTTC

j_gene: TRBJ2-7
v_gene: TRBV5-1
d_gene: .
CDR3aa: CASSSQAGLSYEQYF
CDR3nt: TGCGCCAGCAGCTCCCAGGCAGGGCTTTCCTACGAGCAGTACTTC